What follows are 18 T cell receptor beta chains derived from one specimen sequenced in a study of beta chain features in type 1 diabetes. Every isolated RNA sample was fully reverse transcribed, so sequencing captured expressed TCRB transcripts. The method was immunoSEQ multiplex PCR; TCRdb's version includes in-frame clones alone and lacks a portion of them. This table has under 250,000 clones, over 12% appearing once. Source material: naive CD4+ T cells from blood. These receptors were taken from a woman aged 40 to 50 in good health.

This rearrangement joins TRBV5-1 to TRBJ1-4; D is perhaps TRBD1 (5 bases). The CDR3 covers 14 residues. Trimming took off 2 bases at V and 8 bases at J, with 13 bases between the two ends. CDR1 is SGHRS and CDR2 is YFSETQ in the germline V gene. The DNA of the CDR3 is TGCGCCAGCAGCTTACGAAGGGGTGAAGAAAAACTGTTTTTT. Translating it yields CASSLRRGEEKLFF.

The chain employs TRBV14 and TRBJ1-1; D is perhaps TRBD1 (6 bases). This CDR3 contains 14 residues. V shed 3 bases and J shed 4 bases, with 12 bases lying between them. Looked up from germline, CDR1 is SGHDN and CDR2 is FVKESK. The CDR3 loop is CASSHVQGATEAFF. CDR3 nucleotides: TGTGCCAGCAGCCATGTACAGGGTGCCACTGAAGCTTTCTTT.

This rearrangement joins TRBV6-5 to TRBJ2-7; D perhaps matches TRBD2 (5 bases). Germline CDR1 MNHEY, CDR2 SVGAGI. Trimming removed 5 bases at V and 2 bases at J, with 10 bases between. This CDR3 contains 13 residues. The CDR3 DNA reads TGTGCCAGCAGTCGCCCGGGGACCTACGAGCAGTACTTC. This encodes CASSRPGTYEQYF.

A few counts support this clone. The V gene is TRBV7-2, the J gene TRBJ2-2; 11 bases align to TRBD2. After removal of 5 bases from V and 2 bases from J, the junction contained 4 bases not matched to a gene. CDR3 length equals 16 residues. CDR1 is SGHTA and CDR2 is FQGNSA in the germline V gene. The chain's CDR3 is CASSLSGGANTGELFF. CDR3 sequence (DNA): TGTGCCAGCAGCCTTAGCGGGGGGGCTAACACCGGGGAGCTGTTTTTT.

This clone was counted once. J is TRBJ2-3 and V is TRBV21-1; the table's D call, TRBD1, was not checked against the DNA. TRBV21-1 is an annotated pseudogene. This CDR3 contains 18 residues. The CDR3, as DNA: TGTGCCAGCATGAGGGGCCACAGGGGGCGCCAATTCACAGATACGCAGTATTTT. This sequence encodes CASMRGHRGRQFTDTQYF.

As to this clone: Relative to the germline gene, one junction end is altered; a read error may explain this. The chain links TRBV6-5 to TRBJ1-2, with 10 bases that match TRBD1. Germline-derived CDR1 and CDR2 are MNHEY and SVGAGI. This CDR3 region has 14 residues. Written as DNA, the CDR3 is TGTGCCAGCAGCCGCGGACAGGGGGGCTATGGCTACACATTC. Protein: CASSRGQGGYGYTF.

This clone occurred a few times. V gene TRBV18 combines with J gene TRBJ2-3; TRBD2 is a possible D gene (6 bases). V shed 2 bases and J shed 0 bases, with 9 bases lying between them. This CDR3 is 15 amino acids long. Germline V CDR1 and CDR2: KGHSH, LQKENI. The DNA for the CDR3 is TGTGCCAGCTCACCAAAGCGGGCTAGCACAGATACGCAGTATTTT. This encodes CASSPKRASTDTQYF. Combining the CDR3 with reference TRBV18 and TRBJ2-3 gives the whole variable domain NAGVMQNPRHLVRRRGQEARLRCSPMKGHSHVYWYRQLPEEGLKFMVYLQKENIIDESGMPKERFSAEFPKEGPSILRIQQVVRGDSAAYFCASSPKRASTDTQYFGPGTRLTVL.

This clone occurred a few times. The V gene is TRBV6-5, the J gene TRBJ2-7, with D perhaps matching TRBD2 (5 bases). The CDR3 totals 16 residues. V was pared by 2 bases and J by 4 bases, with 18 bases between. Germline V gives CDR1 MNHEY, CDR2 SVGAGI. The CDR3 DNA reads as TGTGCCAGCAGTTACGGAGGACCGCTCCCCCCTTACGAGCAGTACTTC. Protein: CASSYGGPLPPYEQYF.

This clone has just a few counts. The sample has other DNA sequences that encode this CDR3 too. V gene TRBV5-1 combines with J gene TRBJ2-5, with 9 bases matching TRBD2. Germline CDR1 and CDR2: SGHRS and YFSETQ. The CDR3 has 15 amino acids. After removal of 1 base from V and 1 base from J, the junction contained 2 bases not matched to a gene. For the CDR3, the DNA is TGCGCCAGCAGCTTGTTAGCGGGGGTCCAAGAGACCCAGTACTTC. Residues: CASSLLAGVQETQYF.

This clone was counted between two and nine times. The chain recombines TRBV10-2 with TRBJ1-2; TRBD1 matches at 7 bases. The germline V gene has CDR1 WSHSY and CDR2 SAAADI. There are 14 residues in the CDR3. Trimming cost V 7 bases and J 2 bases; bases outside gene matches: 7. Here the CDR3 DNA reads TGCGCCAGCACCAACAGGGGATCAAACTATGGCTACACCTTC. It translates to CASTNRGSNYGYTF.

The CDR3 DNA reads as TGTGCCAGCAGCTTAACCGGGACAGCAAACACCGGGGAGCTGTTTTTT. Protein product: CASSLTGTANTGELFF. The rearrangement uses TRBV11-2 and TRBJ2-2; 7 bases align to TRBD1. Germline loops: CDR1 SGHAT, CDR2 FQNNGV. Germline trimming cut 2 bases from V and 2 bases from J; bases unmatched to any gene: 5. The CDR3 spans 16 residues.

Only a few counts were recorded for this clone. The genes are TRBV7-8 and TRBJ2-7; 12 bases agree with TRBD1. Germline V CDR1 and CDR2: SGHVS, FQNEAQ. This CDR3 spans 15 amino acids. V gave up 3 bases and J gave up 5 bases; unmatched junction bases: 5. CDR3 nucleotide sequence: TGTGCCAGCAGCTTCTCCGGGACAGGGGGCCACGAGCAGTACTTC. Translated, it gives CASSFSGTGGHEQYF.

The sample holds a few counts of this clone. The chain links TRBV9 to TRBJ1-1; D call uncertain. The CDR3 contains 13 residues. Trimming removed 4 bases from V and 1 base from J, with 8 bases in between. Germline CDR1 reads SGDLS; CDR2 reads YYNGEE. CDR3 amino acids: CASSQIGNTEAFF. CDR3 DNA: TGTGCCAGCAGCCAAATCGGGAACACTGAAGCTTTCTTT.

This clone occurred many times. This chain joins TRBV7-9 and TRBJ2-1; D might be TRBD1 (5 bases). Trimming shortened V by 7 bases and J by 9 bases, and 10 bases separated the two germline ends. From germline, CDR1 is SEHNR and CDR2 FQNEAQ (reference sequence). The CDR3 length is 11 residues. The CDR3 reads CASIRQFEQFF. CDR3 nucleotides: TGTGCCAGCATCCGACAGTTTGAGCAGTTCTTC.

V usage is TRBV6-5 and J usage is TRBJ1-1, with D uncertain. CDR1 and CDR2 from the germline V gene are MNHEY and SVGAGI. This CDR3 spans 14 amino acids. Trimming shortened V by 0 bases and J by 4 bases, and 9 bases separated the two germline ends. The CDR3 nucleotides are TGTGCCAGCAGTTACTCGAGGGCAACCACTGAAGCTTTCTTT. It yields the protein CASSYSRATTEAFF.

This clone occurred a few times. The chain has TRBV6-5 and TRBJ1-1; maybe TRBD1 (5 bases). The CDR3 contains 13 residues. V lost 4 bases, J lost 0 bases, and 6 bases lay in between. The germline gives CDR1 MNHEY, CDR2 SVGAGI. CDR3 loop: CASSLGVNTEAFF. The CDR3 DNA reads TGTGCCAGCAGTTTAGGGGTGAACACTGAAGCTTTCTTT.

V is TRBV6-5 and J is TRBJ1-2; TRBD1 is a possible D gene (6 bases). CDR1 is MNHEY and CDR2 is SVGAGI in the germline V gene. The V and J ends lost 3 bases and 14 bases respectively, with 16 bases between them. This CDR3 is built from 12 residues. In DNA form, the CDR3 reads TGTGCCAGCAGTTATCTAGGAGACAGGAAGACCTTC. Protein: CASSYLGDRKTF.

This clone has only a few counts. CDR3 in amino acids: CASTWGTGDYEQYF. As DNA, the CDR3 is TGTGCCAGCACGTGGGGGACAGGAGACTACGAGCAGTACTTC. The V and J genes are TRBV6-1 and TRBJ2-7; 8 positions match TRBD1. Germline CDR1 reads MNHNS; CDR2 reads SASEGT. Unmatched junction bases numbered 8, after V lost 7 bases and J lost 3 bases. The CDR3 is 14 residues long.